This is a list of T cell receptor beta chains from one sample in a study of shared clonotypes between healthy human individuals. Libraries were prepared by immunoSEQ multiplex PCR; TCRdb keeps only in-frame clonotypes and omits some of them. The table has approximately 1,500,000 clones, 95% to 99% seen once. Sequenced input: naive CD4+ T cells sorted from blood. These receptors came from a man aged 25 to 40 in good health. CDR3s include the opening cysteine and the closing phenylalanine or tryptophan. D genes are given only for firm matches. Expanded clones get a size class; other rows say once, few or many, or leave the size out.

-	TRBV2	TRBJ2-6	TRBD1	TGTGCCAGCAGGGGTGACAGGGTTGGGGCCAACGTCCTGACTTTC	CASRGDRVGANVLTF
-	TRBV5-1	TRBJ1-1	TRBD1	TGCGCCAGCAGCCGTGACAGGGTTAACACTGAAGCTTTCTTT	CASSRDRVNTEAFF
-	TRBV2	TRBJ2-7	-	TGTGCCAGCAGTGCTCAGTCTAGGAACGAGCAGTACTTC	CASSAQSRNEQYF
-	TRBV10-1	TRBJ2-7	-	TGCGCCACCTCGAGGTCGTCCTACGAGCAGTACTTC	CATSRSSYEQYF
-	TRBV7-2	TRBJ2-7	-	TGTGCCAGCAGCTTAATTGGTCCCTACGAGCAGTACTTC	CASSLIGPYEQYF
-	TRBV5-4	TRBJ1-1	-	TGTGCCAGCAGCTTGGCGGCAGGGTCGGGCACTGAAGCTTTCTTT	CASSLAAGSGTEAFF
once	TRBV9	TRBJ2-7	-	TGTGCCAGCAGCGTAGGGGTGGCGGCCTACGAGCAGTACTTC	CASSVGVAAYEQYF
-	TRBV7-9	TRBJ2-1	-	TGTGCCAGCAGACCCAAGACCGGGACTGGAAACAATGAGCAGTTCTTC	CASRPKTGTGNNEQFF
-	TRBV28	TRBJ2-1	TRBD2	TGTGCCAGCAGTTTAGGGCTAGCGGGAGGTTTGAATGAGCAGTTCTTC	CASSLGLAGGLNEQFF
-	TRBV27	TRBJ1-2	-	TGTGCCAGCAGTCTAACAGGGCGTTCCAACTATGGCTACACCTTC	CASSLTGRSNYGYTF
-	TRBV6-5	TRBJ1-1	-	TGTGCCAGCAGTTTATCCTACGCAGGCGACACTGAAGCTTTCTTT	CASSLSYAGDTEAFF
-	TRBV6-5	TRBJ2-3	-	TGTGCCAGCAGAGGGTTGGGAAGCACAGATACGCAGTATTTT	CASRGLGSTDTQYF
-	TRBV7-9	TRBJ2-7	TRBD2	TGTGCCAGCAGCGCACCGGGACTAGCGGACAGCTCCTACGAGCAGTACTTC	CASSAPGLADSSYEQYF
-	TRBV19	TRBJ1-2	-	TGTGCCAGTAGTCGGACATCTTATGGCTACACCTTC	CASSRTSYGYTF
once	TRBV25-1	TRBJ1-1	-	TGTGCCAGCAGTTCCCCCAGGACGGATAAGTACATGAACACTGAAGCTTTCTTT	CASSSPRTDKYMNTEAFF
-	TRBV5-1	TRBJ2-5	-	TGCGCCAGCAGCTTGGCGGGCCGGGAGACCCAGTACTTC	CASSLAGRETQYF
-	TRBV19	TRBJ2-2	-	TGTGCCAGTAGTCTTCTCGGGCCCGGGGAGCTGTTTTTT	CASSLLGPGELFF
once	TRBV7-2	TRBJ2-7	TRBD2	TGTGCCAGCAGCGTCACTAGCGGGAGATACGAGCAGTACTTC	CASSVTSGRYEQYF
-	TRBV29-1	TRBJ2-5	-	TGCAGCGTGGAGGCCTTCCCCGGGACCCAGTACTTC	CSVEAFPGTQYF
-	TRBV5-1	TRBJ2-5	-	TGCGCCAGCAGCCAGACGTTAGAGACCCAGTACTTC	CASSQTLETQYF